Sequencing of this T cell receptor (beta chain) was carried out in a study of T cells after yellow fever vaccination. Generation of TCR cDNA used 5'RACE template switching (which added a universal primer site and UMIs). MiXCR, run by TCRdb on the 5' RACE reads, gives a single entry per CDR3 protein. Here the sample spans 450,000 to 550,000 distinct CDR3 sequences, around a fifth being singletons. Study-level findings and limits: Post-booster repertoires again held most primary-vaccination clones (about 96% CD4, 85% to 90% CD8).

Concerning this clonotype: As yet, its antigen is unknown.

The CDR3 consists of 14 residues. Trimming took 4 bases from V and 11 from J; bases not matched to a gene: 13. Germline V gene data show CDR1 as PRHDT and CDR2 as FYEKMQ (reference sequence). The sample here was PBMCs, taken 21 days after the first yellow fever vaccination. The TCR comes from a man between 18 and 35 years old who received the YFV17D yellow fever vaccine. This sequence joins TRBV13 and TRBJ1-1; 7 bases fit TRBD1. The CDR3 region is CASSSGNRGLEAFF. The CDR3 DNA sequence: TGTGCCAGCAGCTCGGGAAACAGGGGACTTGAGGCTTTCTTT. Complete variable domain (other parts from reference TRBV13 and TRBJ1-1): AAGVIQSPRHLIKEKRETATLKCYPIPRHDTVYWYQQGPGQDPQFLISFYEKMQSDKGSIPDRFSAQQFSDYHSELNMSSLELGDSALYFCASSSGNRGLEAFFGQGTRLTVV.